This T cell receptor beta chain was identified in a study of blood T cells in healthy people across ages. This CDR3 region has 18 residues. This clonotype has just a few counts. Each individual donor underwent a draw of about 9.9 milliliters of peripheral blood. A J-beta primer mix and a sample-barcoded 5' primer were used in a second PCR of roughly 6 to 12 cycles. TCRdb reanalysed the 5' RACE reads using MiXCR and keeps one entry per CDR3 protein. The repertoire holds some 760,000 distinct CDR3 sequences, with 25% as singletons. These same records also appear under a second study, on T cells of mothers and their children. From that study: Whatever RNA was extracted went entirely into cDNA synthesis, at approximately 1.4 ug per 15 ul.

The clonotype was recovered from a boy under 18 in good health. Sequencing was done on a sample of blood. The V call is TRBV21-1, the J call TRBJ2-5; the table calls TRBD2, which could not be checked here. The assigned J gene may be wrong: the sequence end matches TRBJ2-1 better. TRBV21-1 is a pseudogene segment. The CDR3 DNA sequence: TGTGCCAGCAGCAAAGCGGGATTTCGCGGGAGGATGGGCGATGAGCAGTTCTTC. It specifies CASSKAGFRGRMGDEQFF.